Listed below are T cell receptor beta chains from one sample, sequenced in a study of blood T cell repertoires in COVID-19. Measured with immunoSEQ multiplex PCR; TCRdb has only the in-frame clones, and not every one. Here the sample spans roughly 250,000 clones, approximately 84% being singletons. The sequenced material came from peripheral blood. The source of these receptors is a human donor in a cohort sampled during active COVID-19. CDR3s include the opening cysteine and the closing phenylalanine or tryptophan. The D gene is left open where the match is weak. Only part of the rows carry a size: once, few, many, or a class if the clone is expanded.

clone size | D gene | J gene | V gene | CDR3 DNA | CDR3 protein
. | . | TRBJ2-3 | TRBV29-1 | TGCAGCGTTGTGATCAGGAAAAGCACAGATACGCAGTATTTT | CSVVIRKSTDTQYF
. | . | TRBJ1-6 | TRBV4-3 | TGCGCCAGCAGCCAAGATTGGACAAGTAATTCACCCCTCCACTTT | CASSQDWTSNSPLHF
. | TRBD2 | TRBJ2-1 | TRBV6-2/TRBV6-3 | TGTGCCAGCAGTTACCTAGCGGGGGGCTACAATGAGCAGTTCTTC | CASSYLAGGYNEQFF
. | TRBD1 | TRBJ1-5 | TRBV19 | TGTGCCAGTAGTATAGGCGACAGGGGCCAGCCCCAGCATTTT | CASSIGDRGQPQHF
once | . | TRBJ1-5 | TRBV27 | TGTGCCAGCAGTCCAGGGTCAGGGCAGCCCCAGCATTTT | CASSPGSGQPQHF
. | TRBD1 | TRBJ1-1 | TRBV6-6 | TGTGCCAGCAGAAAAACAGGGGCCGGGGTGGCCACGGAAGCTTTCTTT | CASRKTGAGVATEAFF
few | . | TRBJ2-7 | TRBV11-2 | TGTGCCAGCAGCCCCAGGTCGGCTCACGAGCAGTACTTC | CASSPRSAHEQYF
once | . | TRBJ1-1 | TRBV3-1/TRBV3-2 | TGTGCCAGCAGCCAAGGACAGCTGGCGGGAGGTGAAGCTTTCTTT | CASSQGQLAGGEAFF
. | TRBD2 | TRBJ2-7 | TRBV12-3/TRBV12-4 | TGTGCCAGCAGCGAACTAGCGGGAGGTTTAAGGTACTTC | CASSELAGGLRYF
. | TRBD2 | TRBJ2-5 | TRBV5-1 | TGCGCCAGCAGCTGGGTGACTAGCGGAGAAGAGACCCAGTACTTC | CASSWVTSGEETQYF
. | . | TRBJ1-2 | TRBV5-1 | TGCGCCAGCAGCTTGGTCGCAGGAGGGGACTGGGGCTACACCTTC | CASSLVAGGDWGYTF
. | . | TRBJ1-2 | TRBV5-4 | TGTGCCAGCAGCTTGGCGGCGGGGGGCTACACCTTC | CASSLAAGGYTF
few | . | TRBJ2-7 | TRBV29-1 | TGCAGCGTTGAGGCTCAACAGGGCTACGAGCAGTACTTC | CSVEAQQGYEQYF
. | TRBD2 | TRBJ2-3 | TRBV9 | TGTGCCAGCACAACTAGCGGGTTCCGCACAGATACGCAGTATTTT | CASTTSGFRTDTQYF
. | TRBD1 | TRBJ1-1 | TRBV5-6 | TGTGCCAGCAGCTTAAACACCGGGACAGCGAACACTGAAGCTTTCTTT | CASSLNTGTANTEAFF
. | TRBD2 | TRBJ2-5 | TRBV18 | TGTGCCAGCTCACCAGGGCGGGGGGGCCAGAAGACCCAGTACTTC | CASSPGRGGQKTQYF
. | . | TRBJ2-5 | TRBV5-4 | TGTGCCAGCAGTTCCCGGGCCCAGGGTACCCAGTACTTC | CASSSRAQGTQYF
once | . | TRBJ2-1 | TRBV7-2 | TGTGCCAGCAGCTTTCAGGGCGGCAATGAGCAGTTCTTC | CASSFQGGNEQFF
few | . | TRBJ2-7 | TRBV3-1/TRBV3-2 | TGTGCCAGCAGCCAAGGGGGCCGACAGGTCTACTCCTACGAGCAGTACTTC | CASSQGGRQVYSYEQYF
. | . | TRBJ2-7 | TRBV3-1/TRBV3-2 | TGTGCCAGCAGCCATATATCCGAGCAGTACTTC | CASSHISEQYF
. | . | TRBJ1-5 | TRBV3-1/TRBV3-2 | TGTGCCAGCAGCGCGGGACGCAATCAGCCCCAGCATTTT | CASSAGRNQPQHF